This entry is about one T cell receptor (beta chain). Trimming removed 4 bases from V and 4 bases from J; junction bases left unmatched: 2. Germline CDR1 and CDR2: MGHRA and YSYEKL. This CDR3 spans 14 amino acids. This sample stems from a study of blood T cell repertoires in COVID-19. Looking at the study overall: PBMCs, B-cell-depleted T cells, or T cells were the source of the cDNA or gDNA that made up the material.

Only in-frame clones appear in the TCRdb table, and some are missing; sequencing was by immunoSEQ multiplex PCR. The profile shows roughly 160,000 clones, around 80% of them singletons. Clinical history reported by participants formed the basis on which cohorts were assigned. This chain links TRBV4-1 with TRBJ2-5; 11 bases agree with TRBD2. The sequencing input was PBMCs or T cells enriched from blood (not recorded which). The source of this sequence is an older woman who had recovered from COVID-19. CDR3 nucleotide sequence: TGCGCCAGCAGCCTTGGGACTAGCGGAGAGACCCAGTACTTC. It encodes CASSLGTSGETQYF.